This TCR beta chain stems from a study of blood T cell repertoires in COVID-19. Looking at the study overall: Both acute and convalescent COVID-19 samples were obtained from the United States, Italy and Spain. Nucleic acid was either cDNA or gDNA, and it came from T cells, B-cell-depleted T cells, or PBMCs.

In the original workflow: From reference gene primer amplification, estimates of nucleated cell counts were derived. The method was immunoSEQ multiplex PCR; TCRdb's version includes in-frame clones alone and lacks a portion of them. V and J calls and clone size are as listed in that table; D and trimming were resolved from the DNA. The table lists some 300,000 clones, approximately 90% of them singletons. This CDR3 region has 15 residues. Germline V CDR1 and CDR2: LGHNT, FRNRAP. V was clipped by 2 bases and J by 3 bases, with 13 bases between them. Seattle patients were enrolled during active infection and followed longitudinally.

The rearrangement links TRBV12-5 to TRBJ1-1, with no clear D. This clonotype was sampled from a woman aged 45 to 65 with COVID-19, enrolled during active disease. Sequencing was performed on peripheral blood. Written as DNA, the CDR3 is TGTGCTAGTGGTTTGTTCGGGTTTCGGTACACTGAAGCTTTCTTT. This codes for CASGLFGFRYTEAFF.